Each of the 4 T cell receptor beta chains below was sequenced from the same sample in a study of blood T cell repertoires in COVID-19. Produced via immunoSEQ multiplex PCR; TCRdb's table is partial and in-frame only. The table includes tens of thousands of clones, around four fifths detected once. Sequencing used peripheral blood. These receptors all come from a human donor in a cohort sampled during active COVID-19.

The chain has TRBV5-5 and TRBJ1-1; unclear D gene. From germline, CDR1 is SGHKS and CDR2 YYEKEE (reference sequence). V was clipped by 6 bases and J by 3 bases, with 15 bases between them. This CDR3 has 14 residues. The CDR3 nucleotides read TGTGCCAGCACCCGAACTGTTCGCCACACTGAAGCTTTCTTT. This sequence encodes CASTRTVRHTEAFF.

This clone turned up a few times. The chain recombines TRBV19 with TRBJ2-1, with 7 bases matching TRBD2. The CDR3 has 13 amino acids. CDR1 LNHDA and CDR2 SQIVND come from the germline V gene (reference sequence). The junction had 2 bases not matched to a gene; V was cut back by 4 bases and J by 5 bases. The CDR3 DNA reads TGTGCCAGTAGTAAGGGACTACACAATGAGCAGTTCTTC. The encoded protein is CASSKGLHNEQFF.

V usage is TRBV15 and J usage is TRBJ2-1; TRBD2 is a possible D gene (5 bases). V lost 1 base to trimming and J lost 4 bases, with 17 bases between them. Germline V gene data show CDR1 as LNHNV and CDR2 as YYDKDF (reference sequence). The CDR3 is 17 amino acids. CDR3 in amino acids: CATSRALGSSRYNEQFF. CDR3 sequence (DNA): TGTGCCACCAGCAGAGCCCTGGGGAGTAGCCGATACAATGAGCAGTTCTTC.

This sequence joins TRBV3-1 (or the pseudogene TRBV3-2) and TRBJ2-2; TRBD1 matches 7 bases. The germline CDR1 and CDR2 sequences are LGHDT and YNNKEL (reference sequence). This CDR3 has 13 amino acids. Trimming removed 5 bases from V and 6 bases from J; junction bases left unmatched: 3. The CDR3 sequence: CASSYTGAGELFF. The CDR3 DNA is TGTGCCAGCAGCTATACAGGGGCCGGGGAGCTGTTTTTT.